These 25 T cell receptor beta chains originate from one sample sequenced in a study of T cell changes during pregnancy in multiple sclerosis. TCRdb's table, derived via immunoSEQ multiplex PCR, lists solely in-frame clones and lacks some. In the table there are 58,000 or so clones, 92% of which are singletons. This sample comprised CD4+ T cells from peripheral blood mononuclear cells, obtained in the third trimester of pregnancy. All receptors derive from a female donor with multiple sclerosis, enrolled in a pregnancy study.

The chain joins TRBV4-1 to TRBJ2-2, with 10 bases matching TRBD2. The length of the CDR3 is 17 residues. The trim removed 1 base at V and 1 base at J, leaving 3 bases unmatched. Germline lookup yields CDR1 MGHRA and CDR2 YSYEKL. The CDR3, as DNA: TGCGCCAGCAGCCAAGGAGCGGGGGGGCTGAACACCGGGGAGCTGTTTTTT. Translating gives CASSQGAGGLNTGELFF.

J is TRBJ1-1 and V is TRBV19; 10 nucleotides match TRBD1. CDR1 LNHDA and CDR2 SQIVND come from the germline V gene (reference sequence). The CDR3 has 18 amino acids. The V gene end was trimmed by 4 bases and the J gene end by 0 bases; junction bases not matched to a gene: 11. The DNA for the CDR3 is TGTGCCAGTAGTAACCCCGCGGGACAGGGGTTCATGAACACTGAAGCTTTCTTT. Translation: CASSNPAGQGFMNTEAFF.

This clone has only one observation. This sequence joins TRBV10-3 and TRBJ1-2; 8 nucleotides agree with TRBD1. Trimming at V came to 8 bases and at J to 4 bases, leaving 12 bases not matched to a gene. The CDR3 spans 15 residues. Per the germline V gene, CDR1 is ENHRY and CDR2 is SYGVKD. This CDR3 is CAIRSPDRVAYGYTF. The CDR3, as DNA: TGTGCCATCCGCTCCCCGGACAGGGTGGCCTATGGCTACACCTTC.

This chain links TRBV14 with TRBJ2-5; 7 bases line up with TRBD2. The germline V gene has CDR1 SGHDN and CDR2 FVKESK. V lost 1 base to trimming and J lost 4 bases; unmatched junction nucleotides: 12. The CDR3 has 17 residues. CDR3: CASSQVRGAGRRETQYF. CDR3 DNA sequence: TGTGCCAGCAGCCAAGTACGGGGAGCGGGGCGAAGAGAGACCCAGTACTTC.

The chain employs TRBV9 and TRBJ2-6, with D unclear. Germline V gene lookup returns CDR1 SGDLS and CDR2 YYNGEE. CDR3 length equals 16 residues. V lost 0 bases and J 0 bases, leaving 7 bases between the germline ends. This CDR3 reads CASSVDQFSGANVLTF. CDR3 DNA sequence: TGTGCCAGCAGCGTAGATCAGTTCTCTGGGGCCAACGTCCTGACTTTC. The full variable domain, rest sourced from reference TRBV9 and TRBJ2-6, is DSGVTQTPKHLITATGQRVTLRCSPRSGDLSVYWYQQSLDQGLQFLIQYYNGEERAKGNILERFSAQQFPDLHSELNLSSLELGDSALYFCASSVDQFSGANVLTFGAGSRLTVL.

The chain joins TRBV7-2 to TRBJ2-6, with D tentatively TRBD1 (6 bases). Germline V gene lookup returns CDR1 SGHTA and CDR2 FQGNSA. With 5 bases removed from V and 2 bases from J, the gap between germline ends came to 13 bases. CDR3 size: 16 residues. The DNA of the CDR3 is TGTGCCAGCAGCCCCACAGGGTACACTGGGGCCAACGTCCTGACTTTC. This gives the protein CASSPTGYTGANVLTF.

DNA for the CDR3: TGTGCCAGCAGCGTAGGGGCAGGGGGAAATGTAAATGAGCAGTTCTTC. Residues: CASSVGAGGNVNEQFF. The rearrangement uses TRBV9 and TRBJ2-1; 7 bases map to TRBD1. This CDR3 has 16 residues. The V segment lost 0 bases and the J segment 7 bases; nucleotides outside the gene matches: 10. Germline V gene sequence: CDR1 SGDLS, CDR2 YYNGEE.

The genes are TRBV5-4 and TRBJ2-5; 8 bases fit TRBD2. The CDR3 covers 14 residues. V was clipped by 4 bases and J by 2 bases; unmatched bases: 4. CDR1 and CDR2 (germline): SGHNT, YYREEE (reference sequence). The CDR3 nucleotides are TGTGCCAGCAGCACAACTAGCGGACAAGAGACCCAGTACTTC. It encodes CASSTTSGQETQYF.

The J gene is TRBJ2-3, the V gene TRBV10-3; the D gene is possibly TRBD2 (5 bases). V was shortened by 6 bases and J by 6 bases, with 13 bases between the two germline ends. Germline CDR1 is ENHRY and CDR2 is SYGVKD. This CDR3 has 13 amino acids. CDR3 sequence (DNA): TGTGCCATCAGCGCGGGCCTTCAGGATACGCAGTATTTT. Translation gives CAISAGLQDTQYF.

A word on this clone: An end of the junction differs from the germline gene, which may be a read error. This sequence joins TRBV4-1 and TRBJ2-3; 7 positions agree with TRBD2. Germline V CDR1 and CDR2: MGHRA, YSYEKL. The CDR3 is 18 amino acids. DNA for the CDR3: TGCGCCAGCAGCCAAGGGGGGGTGATGGGGGGGTACACAGATACGCAATATTTT. Its translation: CASSQGGVMGGYTDTQYF.

This clone was found once. The chain recombines TRBV30 with TRBJ1-2; D ambiguous. CDR3 length: 14 amino acids. Between the trimmed V and J ends, which lost 2 bases and 8 bases, there was a span of 18 bases. Looked up from germline, CDR1 is GTSNPN and CDR2 is SVGIG (reference sequence). CDR3 region: CAWSPDYGPGGYTF. CDR3 sequence (DNA): TGTGCCTGGAGTCCCGACTACGGCCCTGGGGGCTACACCTTC.

This chain connects TRBV29-1 to TRBJ2-7; TRBD1 might be the D (5 bases). CDR1 SQVTM and CDR2 ANQGSEA come from the germline V gene. There are 14 residues in the CDR3. Trimming took off 3 bases at V and 5 bases at J, with 17 bases between the two ends. The CDR3 spells CSVEFGRVSNEQYF. CDR3 nucleotides: TGCAGCGTTGAGTTCGGCAGGGTGAGCAACGAGCAGTACTTC.

The genes are TRBV11-1 and TRBJ2-2; 8 bases are shared with TRBD2. The germline V gene has CDR1 SGHAT and CDR2 FQDESV (reference sequence). CDR3 size: 16 residues. V gave up 5 bases and J gave up 6 bases; unmatched junction bases: 11. The CDR3 protein is CASSPPGLAFSGELFF. DNA for the CDR3: TGTGCCAGCAGCCCCCCCGGACTAGCCTTTTCCGGGGAGCTGTTTTTT. Complete variable domain (other parts from reference TRBV11-1 and TRBJ2-2): EAEVAQSPRYKITEKSQAVAFWCDPISGHATLYWYRQILGQGPELLVQFQDESVVDDSQLPKDRFSAERLKGVDSTLKIQPAELGDSAMYLCASSPPGLAFSGELFFGEGSRLTVL.

The table lists this clone with a count of one. The V and J genes are TRBV25-1 and TRBJ1-2; D might be TRBD1 (5 bases). Germline assignment: CDR1 MGHDK and CDR2 SYGVNS. This CDR3 spans 13 amino acids. The V gene lost 0 bases and the J gene lost 8 bases, with 10 bases spanning the gap. The CDR3 DNA reads as TGTGCCAGCAGTGAATACTCGGGGGGGGGCTACACCTTC. It encodes CASSEYSGGGYTF.

This clone is a singleton in its sample. V is TRBV15 and J is TRBJ1-1, with D unclear. The CDR3 has 14 amino acids. CDR1 LNHNV and CDR2 YYDKDF come from the germline V gene (reference sequence). The V gene lost 0 bases and the J gene lost 1 base, with 6 bases spanning the gap. CDR3 sequence: CATSRDYTNTEAFF. The CDR3 DNA reads TGTGCCACCAGCAGAGATTACACGAACACTGAAGCTTTCTTT.

This clone was found once. The chain couples TRBV5-6 to TRBJ2-1; 11 bases line up with TRBD1. V was pared by 0 bases and J by 8 bases, with 4 bases of the junction left unmatched. This CDR3 region has 15 residues. From germline, CDR1 is SGHDT and CDR2 YYEEEE. CDR3 in amino acids: CASSLGGQGAHEQFF. CDR3 in DNA: TGTGCCAGCAGCTTGGGCGGACAGGGGGCGCATGAGCAGTTCTTC.

The genes are TRBV6-5 and TRBJ1-4, with TRBD1 as a possible D gene (6 bases). The germline V gene has CDR1 MNHEY and CDR2 SVGAGI. The V and J ends lost 6 bases and 2 bases respectively, with 7 bases between them. CDR3 length: 13 residues. CDR3 nucleotide sequence: TGTGCCAGCAGCAGGGGTACTAATGAAAAACTGTTTTTT. This translates into CASSRGTNEKLFF.

J is TRBJ2-1 and V is TRBV19; D unresolved. CDR1 is LNHDA and CDR2 is SQIVND in the germline V gene (reference sequence). The germline V and J ends were trimmed by 5 bases and 9 bases, with 14 bases remaining between them. CDR3 length: 13 amino acids. This CDR3 reads CASSVVRVSEQFF. In nucleotides, the CDR3 is TGTGCCAGTAGTGTTGTCCGAGTGAGTGAGCAGTTCTTC.

V gene TRBV4-1 combines with J gene TRBJ1-4, with 7 bases matching TRBD1. The CDR3 runs to 16 residues. V lost 3 bases to trimming and J lost 8 bases; unmatched junction nucleotides: 12. CDR1 and CDR2 (germline): MGHRA, YSYEKL. Here the CDR3 DNA reads TGCGCCAGCAGCCAGGAAAACCAGGGGGTTCGGGAAAAACTGTTTTTT. This encodes CASSQENQGVREKLFF.

The V call is TRBV2, the J call TRBJ1-1; 9 bases map to TRBD1. The CDR3 runs to 18 residues. The germline CDR1 and CDR2 sequences are SNHLY and FYNNEI. Losses at the gene ends were 8 bases for V and 0 bases for J; bases not matched to a gene: 16. The CDR3 here is CASSVRGGQGNMNTEAFF. The CDR3 DNA reads as TGTGCCAGCTCTGTTCGGGGGGGACAGGGTAATATGAACACTGAAGCTTTCTTT.

The chain joins TRBV9 to TRBJ1-2; D unresolved. This CDR3 comprises 15 residues. Trimming left V 0 bases short and J 8 bases short, with 17 bases between. The germline CDR1 and CDR2 sequences are SGDLS and YYNGEE. CDR3 residues: CASSVAHGGGEGYTF. The CDR3 region has the DNA TGTGCCAGCAGCGTAGCCCATGGTGGCGGAGAAGGCTACACCTTC.

The chain carries TRBV7-3 and TRBJ1-5; D is unresolved. Trimming took off 1 base at V and 7 bases at J, with 8 bases between the two ends. This CDR3 is built from 13 residues. The V gene's germline CDR1 is SGHTA and CDR2 FQGTGA. The CDR3 DNA sequence: TGTGCCAGCAGCTTAAGCGGTAACCAGCCCCAGCATTTT. Encoded protein: CASSLSGNQPQHF.

This clone has just one count. This chain links TRBV7-9 with TRBJ2-2; 7 bases agree with TRBD1. Germline V gene data show CDR1 as SEHNR and CDR2 as FQNEAQ (reference sequence). Trimming at V came to 7 bases and at J to 3 bases, leaving 5 bases not matched to a gene. CDR3 length equals 14 residues. The CDR3 DNA reads as TGTGCCAGCACGCCACAGGGGCACACCGGGGAGCTGTTTTTT. It translates to CASTPQGHTGELFF.

The chain employs TRBV5-4 and TRBJ1-6, with D possibly being TRBD1 (5 bases). CDR1 is SGHNT and CDR2 is YYREEE in the germline V gene (reference sequence). The CDR3 spans 16 residues. V was pared by 3 bases and J by 7 bases, with 17 bases between. This CDR3 is CASSSTLGGENSPLHF. The CDR3 coding sequence is TGTGCCAGCAGCTCGACCCTCGGGGGGGAAAATTCACCCCTCCACTTT.

This clone was observed a single time. The chain joins TRBV7-3 to TRBJ2-5, with 10 bases that match TRBD1. The V gene's germline CDR1 is SGHTA and CDR2 FQGTGA. V shed 2 bases and J 6 bases; nucleotides not matched to a gene: 6. CDR3 size: 15 residues. CDR3 in DNA: TGTGCCAGCAGCTTACTACCGGGACAGGGGCAGACCCAGTACTTC. This codes for CASSLLPGQGQTQYF.